These T cell receptor beta chains were read from a single sample in a study of Ad26.COV2.S vaccination and SARS-CoV-2 variants. Clones were sequenced by immunoSEQ multiplex PCR, and TCRdb holds only the in-frame ones, with some missing. This table holds some 500,000 clones, roughly 89% found once. The sample here was peripheral blood, taken in a trial of Ad26.COV2.S vaccine versus placebo. These TCRs come from a person aged 18-65 years who received the Ad26.COV2.S COVID-19 vaccine or a placebo. CDR3s leave out the opening cysteine and the closing phenylalanine or tryptophan. Each record gives: clone size, V gene, CDR3 protein. Clone size is not always given. Where it is, it says once, few, many or a class for expanded clones.

>NA|TRBV2
ASRNYEVQY
>NA|TRBV7-2
ASSRRTRDNSPLH
>NA|TRBV5-1
ASSPGVQETQY
>NA|TRBV4-1
ASSQVEGRGLGIYNEQF
>NA|TRBV9
ASSLGGPAGELF
>NA|TRBV19
ASSIDPGWNTGELF
>NA|TRBV4-3
ASSQDKTYEQY
>NA|TRBV5-1
ASSLAGGADTQY
>NA|TRBV7-9
ASSSHRDRDEQF
>once|TRBV6-4
ASSDSRDRGSYEQY
>once|TRBV24-1
ATSVPGRPDQPQH
>once|TRBV19
ASSIDGDWDRRTDTQY
>NA|TRBV28
ASSSPGAGAYNEQF
>NA|TRBV2
ASSPGLVMDTQY
>NA|TRBV6-5
ASSYHSAGTEAF
>NA|TRBV19
ASSILGGAQY
>once|TRBV3-1/TRBV3-2
ASSLPGQGKEKLF
>NA|TRBV11-3
ASSSYGEKLF
>NA|TRBV9
ASSPQTGTEAF
>NA|TRBV28
ASSLGNTEAF
>NA|TRBV14
ASSLTGDYEETQY
>NA|TRBV7-9
ASNSRGNTEAF
>NA|TRBV27
ASSLSAGRGGGYT
>NA|TRBV9
ASSVGTTYEQY
>NA|TRBV5-1
ASSPGGSTPYGYT
>NA|TRBV24-1
ATSDLGRGVRETQY
>NA|TRBV9
ASSVDPQGSSYEQY
>NA|TRBV18
ASSIFQPSPLH
>NA|TRBV7-9
ASSLGEGPYEQY
>NA|TRBV6-4
ASSVDQGRDHQPQH
>NA|TRBV5-1
ASSVLLGQGAEAF
>NA|TRBV12-3/TRBV12-4
ASGRGGANVLT
>NA|TRBV7-9
ASSTYFQGARNEQF
>NA|TRBV6-5
ASSYSRSSRPLH
>NA|TRBV18
ASSIGDGSVNEQF
>few|TRBV4-3
ASSQLPGQGNTEAF